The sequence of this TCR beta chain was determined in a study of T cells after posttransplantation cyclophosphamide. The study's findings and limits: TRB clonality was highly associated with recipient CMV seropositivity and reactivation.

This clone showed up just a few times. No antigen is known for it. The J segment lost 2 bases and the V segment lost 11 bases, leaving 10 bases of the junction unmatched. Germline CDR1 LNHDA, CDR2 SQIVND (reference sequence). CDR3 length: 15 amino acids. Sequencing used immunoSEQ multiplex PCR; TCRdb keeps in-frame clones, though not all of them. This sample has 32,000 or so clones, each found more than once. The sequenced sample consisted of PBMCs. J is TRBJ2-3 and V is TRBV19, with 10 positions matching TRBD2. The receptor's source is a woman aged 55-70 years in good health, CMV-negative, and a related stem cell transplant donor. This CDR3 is CAVGASGSLTDTQYF. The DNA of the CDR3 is TGTGCCGTAGGGGCTAGCGGGAGTCTCACAGATACGCAGTATTTT.